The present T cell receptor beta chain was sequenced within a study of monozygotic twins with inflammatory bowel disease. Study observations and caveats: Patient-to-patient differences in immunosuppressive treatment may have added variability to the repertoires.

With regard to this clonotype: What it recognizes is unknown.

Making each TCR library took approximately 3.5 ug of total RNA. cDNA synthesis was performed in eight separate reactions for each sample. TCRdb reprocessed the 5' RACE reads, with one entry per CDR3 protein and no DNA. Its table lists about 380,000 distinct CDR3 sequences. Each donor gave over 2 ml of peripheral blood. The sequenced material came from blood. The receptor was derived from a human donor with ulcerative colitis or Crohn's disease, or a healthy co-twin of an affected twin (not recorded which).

CDR3 sequence reads: CASSWRDSNSPLHF. The rearrangement links TRBV27 to TRBJ1-6; the D call of TRBD1 rests on TCRdb alone, since no DNA is present to check it. Germline-derived CDR1 and CDR2 are MNHEY and SMNVEV (reference sequence). The CDR3 totals 14 residues.